This note documents a single TCR beta chain sequence. The antigen remains undetermined. The entry originates in a study of cytomegalovirus exposure and HLA in healthy donors. Study outcomes and limitations: The authors later found TCR association rates varying by HLA locus, with DRB1 most and HLA-C fewest. According to the study, 160 or so TCR beta chains were cytomegalovirus-associated. There were several of the most significant clusters that appeared linked to common viral pathogens in a later analysis. It was reported in a later analysis that an Asian-associated ancestry cluster showed fewer N-insertions than the roughly 670-donor mean.

The J segment lost 5 bases and the V segment lost 5 bases, leaving 14 bases of the junction unmatched. The germline gives CDR1 SGHVS, CDR2 FQNEAQ. The CDR3 spans 16 residues. With 60 Vbeta and 13 Jbeta primers, the PCR was carried out. Some clones are missing from TCRdb's copy, which holds only in-frame ones; the method was immunoSEQ multiplex PCR. The sample lists approximately 210,000 clones, around 80% occurring once. This receptor was taken from a woman aged 35 to 49 in good health and CMV-seronegative. The gene calls are TRBV7-8 and TRBJ1-1; TRBD1 matches 7 bases. Sequenced material: PBMCs. The CDR3 loop is CASSGPGRTGRTEAFF. The CDR3 region has the DNA TGTGCCAGCAGCGGGCCGGGCAGGACAGGTCGGACTGAAGCTTTCTTT.